The next 5 T cell receptor beta chains were all read from a single sample in a study of blood T cell repertoires in COVID-19. Method: immunoSEQ multiplex PCR; TCRdb's copy keeps in-frame clones and lacks some. The sample includes roughly 40,000 clones, roughly 88% of them seen just once. Sequencing input: peripheral blood. All receptors come from a woman between 40 and 50 years old with acute or convalescent COVID-19.

This rearrangement joins TRBV12-3 or TRBV12-4 to TRBJ2-5, with D tentatively TRBD2 (5 bases). The CDR3 length is 13 residues. The V end lost 5 bases, the J end lost 4 bases, and 11 bases lay between the germline ends. The chain's CDR3 is CASSPMGRETQYF. The CDR3, as DNA: TGTGCCAGCAGTCCTATGGGGAGAGAGACCCAGTACTTC.

The V call is TRBV19, the J call TRBJ1-1; D call uncertain. Germline V gene data show CDR1 as LNHDA and CDR2 as SQIVND (reference sequence). The V and J ends lost 6 bases and 7 bases respectively, with 12 bases between them. The CDR3 loop spans 12 amino acids. In nucleotides, the CDR3 is TGTGCCAGTAGCCACCAGGAAAGTGAAGCTTTCTTT. The encoded protein is CASSHQESEAFF.

The chain is built from TRBV7-2 and TRBJ1-1; D is possibly TRBD1 (6 bases). In germline, CDR1 is SGHTA, CDR2 FQGNSA. This CDR3 region has 15 residues. V was clipped by 5 bases and J by 3 bases, with 16 bases between them. CDR3 sequence (DNA): TGTGCCAGCAGCCCAAGAGGGGGTTCGGACACTGAAGCTTTCTTT. It encodes CASSPRGGSDTEAFF.

The V call is TRBV10-3, the J call TRBJ1-6; the D is unclear. V was cut by 4 bases and J by 7 bases, with 8 bases left in between. In germline, CDR1 is ENHRY, CDR2 SYGVKD. This CDR3 is 13 amino acids long. CDR3 DNA: TGTGCCATCAGTGCCGGGGAAAATTCACCCCTCCACTTT. It specifies CAISAGENSPLHF.

The chain carries TRBV14 and TRBJ1-4; no firm D call. The CDR3 consists of 13 residues. The germline V gene encodes CDR1 SGHDN and CDR2 FVKESK. V was pared by 4 bases and J by 16 bases, with 19 bases between. The CDR3 coding sequence is TGTGCCAGCAGCCTCTCACTTACTTCCAGGTCGTTTTTT. This encodes CASSLSLTSRSFF.